This T cell receptor beta chain was identified during a study of cytomegalovirus exposure and HLA in healthy donors. Study in general: A prior study identified some 100 million unique TCR beta sequences from 200 million or so T cells.

CDR3 size: 15 residues. V dropped 4 bases and J dropped 2; count of bases not matched to a gene: 3. CDR1 and CDR2 (germline): SNHLY, FYNNEI. Study results and caveats: Previous analysis showed most TCR beta V segments were productive about 87% or about 30% of the time. Researchers counted approximately 160 TCR beta chains as cytomegalovirus-associated. Many donors shared some public TCRs, even though most TCR sequences were rare.

In the PCR, 60 Vbeta and 13 Jbeta primers were used. Sequencing used immunoSEQ multiplex PCR; TCRdb keeps in-frame clones, though not all of them. The sample has over 90,000 clones, around 78% seen once; the top ten hold around 2.6%. This clone was counted only a few times. What it binds is not known. J is TRBJ1-5 and V is TRBV2; 9 nucleotides agree with TRBD1. This sequence was found in a man aged 35-49 years in good health and CMV-seronegative. The source material was PBMCs. CDR3 sequence: CASSGQGDGNQPQHF. CDR3 DNA: TGTGCCAGCAGTGGACAGGGGGACGGCAATCAGCCCCAGCATTTT. The full variable domain, in which reference TRBV2 and TRBJ1-5 provide the parts outside the CDR3, is EPEVTQTPSHQVTQMGQEVILRCVPISNHLYFYWYRQILGQKVEFLVSFYNNEISEKSEIFDDQFSVERPDGSNFTLKIRSTKLEDSAMYFCASSGQGDGNQPQHFGDGTRLSIL.